A selection of T cell receptor beta chains follows, all from one sample in a study of T cell changes during pregnancy in multiple sclerosis. Some clones are missing from TCRdb's copy, which holds only in-frame ones; the method was immunoSEQ multiplex PCR. Seen here are 55,000 to 80,000 clones, roughly 90% observed once, and the top ten hold over 7.5%. The material sequenced was peripheral blood, taken after pregnancy. The receptors were sampled from a female donor in good health, enrolled as a control in a pregnancy study. The CDR3 runs from the conserved cysteine through the conserved F or W. Fields, in order: D gene, V gene, clone size, J gene, CDR3 DNA, CDR3 protein. A D gene is named only where the DNA matches it firmly. Some rows have no size entry. The others give once, few or many, or a class for an expanded clone.

>TRBD1|TRBV9|NA|TRBJ2-1
TGTGCCAGCACCTTACTAGGGACAGGGGCTTACAATGAGCAGTTCTTC
CASTLLGTGAYNEQFF
>NA|TRBV2|NA|TRBJ1-1
TGTGCCAGCAGCCCTCGGGGGAAGAACACTGAAGCTTTCTTT
CASSPRGKNTEAFF
>TRBD1|TRBV19|NA|TRBJ2-7
TGTGCCAGTAGCCCCGCCGGGACAGGTGGCCCCTACGAGCAGTACTTC
CASSPAGTGGPYEQYF
>NA|TRBV29-1|NA|TRBJ1-1
TGCAGCGTACAACAGGGTATGAACACTGAAGCTTTCTTT
CSVQQGMNTEAFF
>TRBD2|TRBV4-1|NA|TRBJ2-7
TGCGCCAGCAGCCCGTGGACTAGCGGGAGTATATCCTACGAGCAGTACTTC
CASSPWTSGSISYEQYF
>NA|TRBV2|NA|TRBJ1-2
TGTGCCAGCAGTGAAAGCATCACAGGTCGGAGTAGCTACACCTTC
CASSESITGRSSYTF
>TRBD1|TRBV9|NA|TRBJ1-1
TGTGCCAGCAGCGTAGCGGCAGGGGGCAACACTGAAGCTTTCTTT
CASSVAAGGNTEAFF
>TRBD2|TRBV9|NA|TRBJ2-3
TGTGCCAGCAGCGTACTAGCGGGGAGCACAGATACGCAGTATTTT
CASSVLAGSTDTQYF
>TRBD2|TRBV10-1|NA|TRBJ2-1
TGCGCCAGCAGCTCTCTAGCGGGGATGGAGCAGTTCTTC
CASSSLAGMEQFF
>TRBD2|TRBV5-4|NA|TRBJ2-5
TGTGCCAGCAGCTTGGACTGGGGGGGCCAAGAGACCCAGTACTTC
CASSLDWGGQETQYF
>TRBD1|TRBV5-6|NA|TRBJ1-4
TGTGCCAGCAGCTTGGAACAGGGGGCTCTGGACAATGAAAAACTGTTTTTT
CASSLEQGALDNEKLFF
>NA|TRBV6-1|NA|TRBJ2-1
TGTGCCAGCAGTGACCAGAGGGGAGCGGGCAACCCCGGAATAATCTTC
CASSDQRGAGNPGIIF
>NA|TRBV7-2|once|TRBJ1-4
TGTGCCAGCAGCTCCAACAGGGTTTGGGAAAAACTGTTTTTT
CASSSNRVWEKLFF
>NA|TRBV16|NA|TRBJ1-2
TGTGCCAGCAGCCGCCCAGGGCAGGATCTCGATGGCTACACCTTC
CASSRPGQDLDGYTF
>TRBD2|TRBV7-2|NA|TRBJ2-3
TGTGCCAGCAGCTTAACGGGCGGGAGTGGAGATACGCAGTATTTT
CASSLTGGSGDTQYF
>NA|TRBV6-1|NA|TRBJ2-1
TGTGCCAGCAGTGAAGGCGGTGAGCAGTTCTTC
CASSEGGEQFF
>NA|TRBV30|NA|TRBJ1-2
TGTGCCTGGAGTGTAATTCGCAGGGTTGGAGGCTACACCTTC
CAWSVIRRVGGYTF
>NA|TRBV30|NA|TRBJ1-4
TGTGCCTGGCGGGGGGGTAGTGAAAAACTGTTTTTT
CAWRGGSEKLFF
>NA|TRBV25-1|NA|TRBJ1-6
TGTGCCAGCAGTAAACCGGGAAGTAATTCACCCCTCCACTTT
CASSKPGSNSPLHF
>NA|TRBV19|few|TRBJ1-1
TGTGCCAGTAGTATGCCCCTCCTCCGGGAAAACACTGAAGCTTTCTTT
CASSMPLLRENTEAFF
>TRBD2|TRBV7-2|NA|TRBJ2-7
TGTGCCAGCAGCTTAGTAAGGCTAGCGGGGGGGCTGACCTACGAGCAGTACTTC
CASSLVRLAGGLTYEQYF
>NA|TRBV5-1|NA|TRBJ2-3
TGCGCCAGCAGCTTTGGAGCCTGGGGCACAGATACGCAGTATTTT
CASSFGAWGTDTQYF
>TRBD2|TRBV11-3|NA|TRBJ2-7
TGTGCCAGCAGCTTGACTAGCGGGCCCTACGAGCAGTACTTC
CASSLTSGPYEQYF
>NA|TRBV20-1|once|TRBJ1-2
TGCAGTGCTGGAGACCTCTATGGCTACACCTTC
CSAGDLYGYTF
>NA|TRBV7-2|NA|TRBJ2-3
TGTGCCAGCAGCCGAGCGGCCAGATCAACAGATACGCAGTATTTT
CASSRAARSTDTQYF
>NA|TRBV5-4|NA|TRBJ1-1
TGTGCCAGCAGCCGGGTCGGGAACACTGAAGCTTTCTTT
CASSRVGNTEAFF
>NA|TRBV5-1|many|TRBJ1-2
TGCGCCAGCAGCCCGGCCAGAGCGGAGAACTATGGCTACACCTTC
CASSPARAENYGYTF
>NA|TRBV15|NA|TRBJ2-1
TGTGCCACCAGCAGAGATTACGGGCAGTTCTTC
CATSRDYGQFF